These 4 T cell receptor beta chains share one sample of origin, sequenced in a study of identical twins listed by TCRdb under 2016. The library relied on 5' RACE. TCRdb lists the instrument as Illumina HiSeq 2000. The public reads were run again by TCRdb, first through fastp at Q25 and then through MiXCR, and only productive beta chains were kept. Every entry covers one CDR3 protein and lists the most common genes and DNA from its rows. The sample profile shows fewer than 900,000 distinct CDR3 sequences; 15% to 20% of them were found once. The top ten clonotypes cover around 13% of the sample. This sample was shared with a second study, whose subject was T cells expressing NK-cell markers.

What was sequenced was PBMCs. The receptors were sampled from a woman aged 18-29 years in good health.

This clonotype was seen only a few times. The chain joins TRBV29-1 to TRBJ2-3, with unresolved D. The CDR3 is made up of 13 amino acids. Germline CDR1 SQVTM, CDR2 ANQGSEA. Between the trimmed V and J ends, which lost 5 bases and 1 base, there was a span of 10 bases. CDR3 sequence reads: CSVRSGGTDTQYF. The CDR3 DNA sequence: TGCAGCGTTAGGTCTGGGGGCACAGATACGCAGTATTTT.

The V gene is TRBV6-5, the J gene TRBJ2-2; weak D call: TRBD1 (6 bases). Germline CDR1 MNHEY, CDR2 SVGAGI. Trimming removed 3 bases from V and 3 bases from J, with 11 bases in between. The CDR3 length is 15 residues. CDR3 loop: CASSYSGDHTGELFF. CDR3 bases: TGTGCCAGCAGTTATTCAGGGGATCACACCGGGGAGCTGTTTTTT.

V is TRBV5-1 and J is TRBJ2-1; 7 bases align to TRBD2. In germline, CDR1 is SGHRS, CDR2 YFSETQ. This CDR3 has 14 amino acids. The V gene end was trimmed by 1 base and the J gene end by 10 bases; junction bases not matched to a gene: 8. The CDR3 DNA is TGCGCCAGCAGCTTGTTGGGACTAAGAGGCGAGCAGTTCTTC. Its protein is CASSLLGLRGEQFF. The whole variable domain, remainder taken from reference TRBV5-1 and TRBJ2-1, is KAGVTQTPRYLIKTRGQQVTLSCSPISGHRSVSWYQQTPGQGLQFLFEYFSETQRNKGNFPGRFSGRQFSNSRSEMNVSTLELGDSALYLCASSLLGLRGEQFFGPGTRLTVL.

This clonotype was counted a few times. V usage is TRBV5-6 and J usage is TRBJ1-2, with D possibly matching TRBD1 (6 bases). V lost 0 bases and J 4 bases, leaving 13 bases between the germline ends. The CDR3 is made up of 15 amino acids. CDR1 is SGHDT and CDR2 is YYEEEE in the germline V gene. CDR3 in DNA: TGTGCCAGCAGCTTGGTCGGGGGGGCTCCCTATGGCTACACCTTC. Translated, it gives CASSLVGGAPYGYTF.